The rows below give T cell receptor beta chains drawn from one sample of a study of TIL therapy for anti-PD-1-resistant metastatic lung cancer. Only in-frame clones appear in the TCRdb table, and some are missing; sequencing was by immunoSEQ multiplex PCR. The sample holds about 44,000 clones, around three quarters seen once. Sequenced material: blood, taken at baseline. The receptors shown here come from a man aged 70-80 years with non-small cell lung cancer. Each CDR3 is given with its conserved first and last residue. A D gene is named only where the DNA matches it firmly. Not every row has a clone size; where given, it reads once, few, many or a size class.

CDR3aa	CDR3nt	v_gene	abundance	d_gene	j_gene
CASSQGQAFQGTEAFF	TGTGCCAGCAGCCAGGGACAGGCTTTCCAGGGGACTGAAGCTTTCTTT	TRBV11-3	.	TRBD1	TRBJ1-1
CASSLRRIGGYEQYF	TGTGCCAGCAGCCTACGACGTATTGGAGGCTACGAGCAGTACTTC	TRBV5-6	.	.	TRBJ2-7
CASGPSTGANVLTF	TGCGCCAGCGGGCCGTCGACTGGGGCCAACGTCCTGACTTTC	TRBV5-1	.	.	TRBJ2-6
CASSGGTSDGTDTQYF	TGTGCCAGCAGTGGGGGGACTAGCGATGGCACAGATACGCAGTATTTT	TRBV28	.	TRBD2	TRBJ2-3
CASVLRDSNTEAFF	TGTGCCAGCGTTCTCCGAGACAGCAACACTGAAGCTTTCTTT	TRBV2	.	.	TRBJ1-1
CASNGQLSYEQYF	TGTGCCAGCAACGGACAGCTCTCCTACGAGCAGTACTTC	TRBV7-2	once	.	TRBJ2-7
CASSYSRTLYEQYF	TGTGCCAGCAGTTACTCGAGGACACTATACGAGCAGTACTTC	TRBV6-5	.	.	TRBJ2-7
CASSPHNTGELFF	TGTGCCAGTAGTCCGCATAACACCGGGGAGCTGTTTTTT	TRBV19	.	.	TRBJ2-2
CASSLTSGSSKSSYNEQFF	TGCGCCAGCAGCTTGACCAGCGGGAGCAGTAAGAGCTCCTACAATGAGCAGTTCTTC	TRBV5-1	.	TRBD2	TRBJ2-1
CASSLGPERENEQFF	TGCGCCAGCAGCTTGGGCCCAGAGCGGGAGAATGAGCAGTTCTTC	TRBV5-1	.	TRBD2	TRBJ2-1
CASSSDGTEYNEQFF	TGCGCCAGCAGCTCGGACGGGACTGAATACAATGAGCAGTTCTTC	TRBV5-1	.	.	TRBJ2-1
CASSSYSGVYNEQFF	TGTGCCAGCAGCTCCTATAGTGGCGTCTACAATGAGCAGTTCTTC	TRBV7-9	.	.	TRBJ2-1
CASSLGGSSYNSPLHF	TGTGCCAGCAGCTTGGGCGGAAGCTCCTATAATTCACCCCTCCACTTT	TRBV5-5	.	.	TRBJ1-6
CASSYSRSETQYF	TGTGCCAGCAGTTACTCTAGATCAGAGACCCAGTACTTC	TRBV6-5	.	.	TRBJ2-5
CAWSRQTTNYGYTF	TGTGCCTGGAGTCGGCAGACTACTAACTATGGCTACACCTTC	TRBV30	few	.	TRBJ1-2
CASSLGDRVPDTQYF	TGTGCCAGCAGTTTAGGGGACAGGGTCCCAGATACGCAGTATTTT	TRBV28	.	TRBD1	TRBJ2-3
CASSLAGDLQETQYF	TGCGCCAGCAGCTTGGCGGGGGACCTACAAGAGACCCAGTACTTC	TRBV5-1	.	.	TRBJ2-5
CASSPGQGANNEQFF	TGTGCCAGCTCACCTGGCCAGGGGGCTAACAATGAGCAGTTCTTC	TRBV18	few	TRBD1	TRBJ2-1
CASSSPGLAASTDTQYF	TGTGCCAGCAGCTCCCCCGGACTAGCGGCTAGCACAGATACGCAGTATTTT	TRBV7-2	.	TRBD2	TRBJ2-3
CASSDPREGYSGNTIYF	TGTGCCAGCAGTGATCCCAGGGAGGGTTACTCTGGAAACACCATATATTTT	TRBV6-1	.	.	TRBJ1-3
CASSAAVAGYNEQFF	TGTGCCAGCAGCGCCGCCGTAGCGGGATACAATGAGCAGTTCTTC	TRBV7-9	.	TRBD2	TRBJ2-1
CASSSGTSTDTQYF	TGCGCCAGCAGCTCGGGGACTAGCACAGATACGCAGTATTTT	TRBV5-1	.	.	TRBJ2-3
CASSRREYETQYF	TGCGCCAGCAGCCGGAGGGAGTATGAGACCCAGTACTTC	TRBV4-1	.	.	TRBJ2-5
CASSLETSGRARNEQFF	TGTGCCAGCAGCTTGGAGACTAGCGGGAGGGCCAGGAATGAGCAGTTCTTC	TRBV5-8	.	TRBD2	TRBJ2-1